A single T cell receptor beta chain is shown here with its context. The antigen is unknown. This may arise from a read error, as a much more abundant clone is one base away. The sample has other DNA sequences that encode this CDR3 too. Trimming took off 0 bases at V and 1 base at J, with 7 bases between the two ends. Germline assignment: CDR1 SGHRS and CDR2 YFSETQ. The CDR3 has 14 residues. These data belong to a study of shared clonotypes between healthy human individuals. Findings and caveats of the study: Non-shared clonotypes displayed generation probabilities falling below those of clonotypes present in all four donors. Rarefaction curves obtained for sorted subsets showed sequencing incomplete despite large depth.

Donors had no recently reported acute infections or vaccinations and were HIV-negative. How the authors handled the data: Junction-only sequences without quality scores came from ImmunoSEQ, so filtering differed. Sequenced by immunoSEQ multiplex PCR; TCRdb stores in-frame clones only, minus some. V, J and clone size reflect that table, while D and trimming were determined from the DNA. The sample contains nearly 1 million clones, over 75% of which appear only once. The TCR comes from a man between 18 and 29 years old in good health. This chain links TRBV5-1 with TRBJ1-1; D perhaps matches TRBD1 (5 bases). Sequenced material: memory CD4+ T cells sorted from blood. Subset meaning: CD45RA-negative fraction. CDR3 sequence: CASSLGRGNTEAFF. As DNA, the CDR3 is TGCGCCAGCAGCTTGGGAAGGGGGAACACTGAAGCTTTCTTT. Full variable domain (missing parts from reference TRBV5-1 and TRBJ1-1): KAGVTQTPRYLIKTRGQQVTLSCSPISGHRSVSWYQQTPGQGLQFLFEYFSETQRNKGNFPGRFSGRQFSNSRSEMNVSTLELGDSALYLCASSLGRGNTEAFFGQGTRLTVV.